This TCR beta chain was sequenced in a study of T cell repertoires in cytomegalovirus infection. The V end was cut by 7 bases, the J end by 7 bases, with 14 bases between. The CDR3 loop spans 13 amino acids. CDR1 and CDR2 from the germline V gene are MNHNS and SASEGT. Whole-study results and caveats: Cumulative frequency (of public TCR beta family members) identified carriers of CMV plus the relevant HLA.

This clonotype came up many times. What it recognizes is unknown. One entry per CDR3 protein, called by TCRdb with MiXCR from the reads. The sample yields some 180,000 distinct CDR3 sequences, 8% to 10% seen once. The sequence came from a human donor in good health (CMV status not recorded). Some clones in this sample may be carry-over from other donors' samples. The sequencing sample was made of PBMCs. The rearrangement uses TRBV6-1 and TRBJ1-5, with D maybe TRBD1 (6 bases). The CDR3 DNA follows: TGTGCCAGCACCGCGGACAGCCCGCAGCCCCAGCATTTT. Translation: CASTADSPQPQHF.